The sample holds one count of the clone carrying this TCR beta chain. Antigen: not known. A much larger clone lies a single base off, so this may be a read error. Donors were healthy HIV-negative adults without recently reported acute infections or vaccinations. Germline V gene data show CDR1 as SGHNT and CDR2 as YYREEE (reference sequence). The V and J ends lost 3 bases and 4 bases, in that order; junction bases with no gene match: 3. The CDR3 consists of 13 residues. This sample stems from a study of shared clonotypes between healthy human individuals. Sorted-subset replicate PCR reactions were performed with about 200 ng DNA, corresponding to tens of thousands of T cell genomes. Profiled with immunoSEQ multiplex PCR; TCRdb holds only in-frame clones, not every one. The data show around 690,000 clones, about 90% seen once. Study-wide points: The study's rarefaction showed incomplete sorted-subset sequencing despite large depth.

The chain links TRBV5-4 to TRBJ1-2; 7 bases fit TRBD1. Sequenced material: memory CD8+ T cells from PBMCs. Documented subset: CD45RO+ cells pooled with CCR7-negative TemRA cells. The receptor's source is a young man in good health. Some clones in this sample may be carry-over from other donors' samples. The CDR3 sequence: CASSSGQTYGYTF. The CDR3 DNA reads TGTGCCAGCAGCTCGGGACAGACCTATGGCTACACCTTC. The variable domain in full, with the rest retrieved from reference TRBV5-4 and TRBJ1-2, is ETGVTQSPTHLIKTRGQQVTLRCSSQSGHNTVSWYQQALGQGPQFIFQYYREEENGRGNFPPRFSGLQFPNYSSELNVNALELDDSALYLCASSSGQTYGYTFGSGTRLTVV.